This TCR beta chain was documented in a study of cytomegalovirus exposure and HLA in healthy donors. General observations from the study: Rare TCR sequences dominated, though some public TCRs recurred in many donors. In an earlier analysis, in around 590 donors, most V segments appeared productive either ~90% or ~30% of the time. In the analysis, some V segments, TRBV6-2 and TRBV6-3 included, were excluded as indistinguishable.

Germline assignment: CDR1 SGHTA and CDR2 FQGNSA. Trimming removed 5 bases at V and 7 bases at J, with 14 bases between. The CDR3 is 14 residues long. Notes on this clone: Its antigen is as yet unknown.

The PCR had 60 Vbeta and 13 Jbeta primers. Authors' methods: Unique TCR beta chains numbered approximately 80 million in a later analysis, with roughly 11 million shared. Some clones are missing from TCRdb's copy, which holds only in-frame ones; the method was immunoSEQ multiplex PCR. The DNA was the basis for D and trimming; V, J and clone size are from that table. The sample holds 180,000 or so clones; 60% to 80% are singletons and the top ten take roughly 13%. The source material was PBMCs. This receptor was obtained from a man aged 50-59 years in good health and CMV-seropositive. The V and J genes are TRBV7-2 and TRBJ1-4; D not certain. The CDR3 sequence: CASSPYRGTEKLFF. The CDR3 region has the DNA TGTGCCAGCAGCCCCTACCGGGGAACTGAAAAACTGTTTTTT.